This T cell receptor beta chain was retrieved from a study of shared clonotypes between healthy human individuals (dated by TCRdb to the early 2020s). The study in broad terms: A couple of women and a few men aged 18 to 49 years were included in the cohort. For each donor, CD4 naive and CD4 memory were each run on three plates, CD8 naive on two plates, and CD8 memory on one plate. Blood TCR repertoires of roughly 5 healthy adults were deeply sequenced to estimate repertoire size and the extent of clonotype sharing between individuals. To increase sequencing depth and limit assay-specific biases, different laboratories used diverse techniques to prepare libraries and sequence TCR repertoires. Per donor, leukapheresis produced somewhere between about 0.9 and 9.5 billion PBMCs.

What the study reported, not specific to this receptor: Because the study included only a small number of donors, the genetic and exposure-history diversity represented was limited. Sampling was restricted to blood, and TCR repertoires in tissue are likely to differ from TCR repertoires in blood. Larger estimated clonotype richness was generally found for naive subsets than for memory subsets. When a handful of donors were compared, the shared fraction of clonotypes was about 5.5% for naive CD4, less than 4% for naive CD8, more than 2% for memory CD4, and 0.35% to 0.4% for memory CD8. Pairwise subsampling led to the expectation that sequencing depth would affect the degree of clonotype sharing among donors. Incomplete sequencing was indicated by rarefaction of sorted-subset datasets, despite the large sequencing depth. Compared with non-shared clonotypes, clonotypes shared by all four sorted-subset donors had higher generation probabilities.

Donors were healthy HIV-negative adults with no recently reported acute infections or vaccinations. Every donor was a Caucasian adult residing in Nashville, Tennessee, USA. CD4+ T cells were enriched by magnetic negative selection; naive cells were then positively selected on CD45RA, and the negative fraction formed the memory subset. After blood collection by leukapheresis, PBMCs were isolated using Ficoll-Histopaque density gradient centrifugation and then cryopreserved in the vapor phase of liquid nitrogen. Analytical flow cytometry was used to check the purity and quantity of every magnetically sorted T cell population. From each sorted fraction, genomic DNA was isolated and quantified by UV absorbance on a Nanodrop 2000c. Concerning this clone: Its antigen is not yet known. The input lacks base qualities; no much larger clone sits a single base away.

Using the deep immunoSEQ assay, TCR CDR3 regions were amplified from genomic DNA by multiplex PCR. Extracted genomic DNA from each cell subset was distributed evenly across all wells of several immunoSEQ 96-well plates, and each plate was treated as a replicate. For sorted subsets, approximately 0.2 ug of genomic DNA, equivalent to tens of thousands of T cell genomes, went into each replicate PCR. Purified libraries were quantified with a Qubit 3.0 fluorometer, sized on a Bioanalyzer 2100, and re-quantified with the KAPA Library Quantification kit. A separate single-read 150-cycle Illumina NextSeq 550 flow cell was used to sequence each immunoSEQ 96-well plate. The authors' pipeline ran thus. Because the immunoSEQ output included only junctional sequences and no quality scores, the filtering could not be the same as the filtering used for full-length reads. To assign V/J genes and CDR3, sequences were annotated using PyIR, a Python wrapper for IgBLAST v1.9, with IMGT germline references. Reads were filtered out if the reads had weak V/J assignments (E-value above 1e-6), no CDR3, stop codons, out-of-frame junctions, or ambiguous translated residues. A V3J clonotype was defined by an identical inferred V gene, J gene, and CDR3 amino acid sequence. To compute the percentage overlap between repertoires, the number of shared unique clonotypes was divided by the size of the smaller repertoire. Repertoire richness was assessed with RTK rarefaction, the Chao1 estimator, and Recon v2.1 estimates of unobserved clonotypes. Generation probabilities for all TCRbeta clonotypes obtained by the gDNA method from a few donors were computed using OLGA. Here the immuneACCESS table is served through TCRdb, limited to in-frame sequences with V and J called. Missing clones are a known gap in these copies; in checked studies unresolved V genes cover under half, and the rest lacks a known reason. V and J calls and clone size follow that table, whereas D and trimming were derived from the DNA. The sample yields about 2.4 million clones; over 85% were counted once. Clones ranked in the top ten supply about 0.39% of the sample.

Measured from the cysteine to the phenylalanine, the CDR3 is 15 residues long. CDR3 DNA is the only sequence kept; it has 45 bases, read in frame from the first base. The germline V gene sets CDR1 to SGHRS and CDR2 to YFSETQ. The germline V end is reduced by 4 bases and the J end by 2 bases; junction bases left unmatched: 8. The sample consisted of naive CD4+ T cells from PBMCs. The cell subset or site label, read with the paper, signifies: CD45RA+ positively selected. The source of this sequence is a man aged 18 to 30 in good health. Some clones in this sample may be carry-over from other donors' samples. The chain is made from TRBV5-1 and TRBJ2-5, and 7 bases in between align with TRBD1. The encoded CDR3 is CASSGLGQLQETQYF. The nucleotide sequence reads TGCGCCAGCAGCGGCCTGGGACAGTTACAAGAGACCCAGTACTTC.